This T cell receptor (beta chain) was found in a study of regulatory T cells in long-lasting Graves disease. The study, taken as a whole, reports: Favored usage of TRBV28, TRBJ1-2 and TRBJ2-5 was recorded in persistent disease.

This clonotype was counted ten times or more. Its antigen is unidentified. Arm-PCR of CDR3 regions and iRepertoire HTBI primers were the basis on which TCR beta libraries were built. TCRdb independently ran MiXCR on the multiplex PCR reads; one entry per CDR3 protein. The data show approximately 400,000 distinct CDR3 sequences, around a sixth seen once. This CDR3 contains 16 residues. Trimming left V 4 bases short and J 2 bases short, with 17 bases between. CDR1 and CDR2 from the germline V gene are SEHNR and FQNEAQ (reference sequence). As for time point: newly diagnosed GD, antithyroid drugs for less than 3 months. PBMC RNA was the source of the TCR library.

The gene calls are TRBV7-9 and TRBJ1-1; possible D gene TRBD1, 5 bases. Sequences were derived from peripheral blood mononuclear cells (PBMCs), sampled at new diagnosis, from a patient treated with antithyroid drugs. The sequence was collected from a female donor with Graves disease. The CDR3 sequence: CASSSHRGGPNTEAFF. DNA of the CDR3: TGTGCCAGCAGCTCCCATCGTGGGGGACCCAACACTGAAGCTTTCTTT.